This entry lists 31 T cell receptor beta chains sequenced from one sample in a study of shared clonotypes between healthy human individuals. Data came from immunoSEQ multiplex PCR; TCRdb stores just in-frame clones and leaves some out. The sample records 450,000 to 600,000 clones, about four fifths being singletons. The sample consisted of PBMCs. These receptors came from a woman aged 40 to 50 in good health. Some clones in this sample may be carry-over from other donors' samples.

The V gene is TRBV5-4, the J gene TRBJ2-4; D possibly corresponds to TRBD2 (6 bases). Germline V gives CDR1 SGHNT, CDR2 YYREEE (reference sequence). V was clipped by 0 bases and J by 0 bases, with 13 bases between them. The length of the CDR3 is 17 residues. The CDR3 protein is CASSLGGAGTAKNIQYF. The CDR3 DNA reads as TGTGCCAGCAGCTTGGGGGGTGCGGGAACAGCCAAAAACATTCAGTACTTC.

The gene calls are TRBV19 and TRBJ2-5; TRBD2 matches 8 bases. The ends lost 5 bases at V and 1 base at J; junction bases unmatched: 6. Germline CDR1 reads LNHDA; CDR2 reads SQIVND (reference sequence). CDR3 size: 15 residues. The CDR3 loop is CASSPRGGSQETQYF. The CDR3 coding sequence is TGTGCCAGTAGTCCCCGGGGGGGGAGCCAAGAGACCCAGTACTTC.

CDR3 in amino acids: CSVEATGDLDTQYF. Here the CDR3 DNA reads TGCAGCGTTGAAGCAACGGGAGACTTAGATACGCAGTATTTT. V is TRBV29-1 and J is TRBJ2-3, with D perhaps matching TRBD2 (6 bases). Germline lookup yields CDR1 SQVTM and CDR2 ANQGSEA. Trimming pared 1 base from V and 5 bases from J, leaving 13 bases between. There are 14 residues in the CDR3.

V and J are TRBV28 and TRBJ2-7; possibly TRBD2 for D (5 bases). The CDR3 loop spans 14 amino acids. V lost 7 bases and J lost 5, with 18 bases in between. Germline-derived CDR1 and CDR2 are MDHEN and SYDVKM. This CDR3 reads CASKQRQMTDEQYF. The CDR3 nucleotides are TGTGCCAGCAAACAGCGGCAAATGACCGACGAGCAGTACTTC.

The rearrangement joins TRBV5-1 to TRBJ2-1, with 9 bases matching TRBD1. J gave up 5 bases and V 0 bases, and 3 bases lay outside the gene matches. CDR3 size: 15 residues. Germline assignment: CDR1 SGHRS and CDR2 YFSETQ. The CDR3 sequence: CASSLGDRVHNEQFF. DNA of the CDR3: TGCGCCAGCAGCTTGGGGGACAGGGTCCACAATGAGCAGTTCTTC.

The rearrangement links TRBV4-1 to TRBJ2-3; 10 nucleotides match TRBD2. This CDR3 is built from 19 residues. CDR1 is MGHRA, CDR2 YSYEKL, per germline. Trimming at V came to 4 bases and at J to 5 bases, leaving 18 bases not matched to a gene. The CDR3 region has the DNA TGCGCCAGCAGCCCTTTAGGGGGGGGACTAGCGAATTCTGGAGATACGCAGTATTTT. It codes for CASSPLGGGLANSGDTQYF.

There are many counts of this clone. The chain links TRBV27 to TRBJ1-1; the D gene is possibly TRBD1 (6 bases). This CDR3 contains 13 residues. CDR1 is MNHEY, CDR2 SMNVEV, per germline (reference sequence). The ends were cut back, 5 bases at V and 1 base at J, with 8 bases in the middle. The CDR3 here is CASSPRGNTEAFF. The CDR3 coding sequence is TGTGCCAGCAGTCCCAGGGGGAACACTGAAGCTTTCTTT.

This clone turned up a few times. The CDR3 nucleotides read TGTGCCTGGAGTACCGGGACGGATTATGGCTACACCTTC. The encoded protein is CAWSTGTDYGYTF. This sequence joins TRBV30 and TRBJ1-2; possibly TRBD1 for D (5 bases). Germline assignment: CDR1 GTSNPN and CDR2 SVGIG (reference sequence). The CDR3 spans 13 residues. V was cut by 2 bases and J by 5 bases, with 12 bases left in between.

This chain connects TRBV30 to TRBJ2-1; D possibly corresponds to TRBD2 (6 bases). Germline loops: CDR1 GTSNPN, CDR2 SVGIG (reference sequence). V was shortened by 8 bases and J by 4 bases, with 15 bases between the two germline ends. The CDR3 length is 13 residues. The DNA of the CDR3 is TGTGCCGGAGGGGTAGAGAGGTACAATGAGCAGTTCTTC. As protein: CAGGVERYNEQFF.

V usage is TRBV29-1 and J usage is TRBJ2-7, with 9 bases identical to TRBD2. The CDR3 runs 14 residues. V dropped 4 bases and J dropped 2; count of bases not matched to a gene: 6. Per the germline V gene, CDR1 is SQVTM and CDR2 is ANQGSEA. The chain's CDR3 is CSVGGVAGAYEQYF. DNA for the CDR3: TGCAGCGTTGGTGGGGTAGCGGGAGCCTACGAGCAGTACTTC.

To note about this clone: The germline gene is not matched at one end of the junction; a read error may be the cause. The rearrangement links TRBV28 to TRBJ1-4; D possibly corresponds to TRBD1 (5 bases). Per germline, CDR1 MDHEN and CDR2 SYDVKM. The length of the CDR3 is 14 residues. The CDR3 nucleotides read TGTGCCAGCAGCCGCGTGGGACTAGGTGAAGAACTGTTTTTT. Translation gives CASSRVGLGEELFF.

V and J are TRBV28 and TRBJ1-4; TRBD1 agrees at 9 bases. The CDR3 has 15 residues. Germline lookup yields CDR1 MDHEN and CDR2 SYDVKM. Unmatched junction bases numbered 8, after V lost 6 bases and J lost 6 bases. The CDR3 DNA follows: TGTGCCAGCAGCTCCGCCGGGACAGGGTATGAAAAACTGTTTTTT. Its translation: CASSSAGTGYEKLFF.

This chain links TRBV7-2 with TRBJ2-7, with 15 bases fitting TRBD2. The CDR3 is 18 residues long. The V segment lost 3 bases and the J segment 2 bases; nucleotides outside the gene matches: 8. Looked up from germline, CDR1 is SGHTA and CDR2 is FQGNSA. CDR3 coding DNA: TGTGCCAGCAGCTTCCGCCCGGGACTAGCGGGAGGTGCCTACGAGCAGTACTTC. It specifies CASSFRPGLAGGAYEQYF.

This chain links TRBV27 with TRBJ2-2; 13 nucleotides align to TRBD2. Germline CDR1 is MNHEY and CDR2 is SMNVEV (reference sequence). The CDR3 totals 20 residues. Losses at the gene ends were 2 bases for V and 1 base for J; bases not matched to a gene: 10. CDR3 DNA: TGTGCCAGCAGTTTAATTACTGGACTAGCGGGAGTGGGGAACACCGGGGAGCTGTTTTTT. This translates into CASSLITGLAGVGNTGELFF.

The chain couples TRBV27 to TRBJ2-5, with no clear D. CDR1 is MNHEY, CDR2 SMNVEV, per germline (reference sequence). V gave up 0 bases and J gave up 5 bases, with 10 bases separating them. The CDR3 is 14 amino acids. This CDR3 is CASSLSGYGETQYF. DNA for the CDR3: TGTGCCAGCAGTTTATCGGGTTATGGGGAGACCCAGTACTTC.

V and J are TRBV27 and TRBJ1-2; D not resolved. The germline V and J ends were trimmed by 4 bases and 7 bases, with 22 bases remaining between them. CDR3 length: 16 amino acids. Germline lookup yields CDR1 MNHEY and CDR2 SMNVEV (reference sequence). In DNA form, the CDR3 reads TGTGCCAGCAGTTCACGATTGTTGGACGGTGCACGTGGCTACACCTTC. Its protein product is CASSSRLLDGARGYTF.

The CDR3 protein is CASSDIWGTGQGYTF. The CDR3 nucleotides read TGTGCCAGCAGCGACATATGGGGGACAGGTCAGGGCTACACCTTC. The chain uses TRBV28 and TRBJ1-2; 8 nucleotides line up with TRBD1. The CDR3 totals 15 residues. Germline CDR1 reads MDHEN; CDR2 reads SYDVKM. With 6 bases clipped from V and 8 bases from J, the junction kept 14 bases outside the gene matches.

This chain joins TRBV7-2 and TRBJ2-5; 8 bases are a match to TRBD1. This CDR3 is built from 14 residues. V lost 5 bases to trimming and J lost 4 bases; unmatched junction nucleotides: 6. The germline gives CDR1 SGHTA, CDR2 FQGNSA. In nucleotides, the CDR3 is TGTGCCAGCAGCACCCGGACAGGGTCAGAGACCCAGTACTTC. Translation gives CASSTRTGSETQYF.

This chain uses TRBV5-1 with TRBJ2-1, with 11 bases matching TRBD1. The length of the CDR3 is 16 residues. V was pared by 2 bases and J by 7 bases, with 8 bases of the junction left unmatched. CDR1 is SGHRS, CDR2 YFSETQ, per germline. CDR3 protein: CASSLRTGGARNEQFF. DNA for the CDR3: TGCGCCAGCAGCTTAAGGACAGGGGGCGCGCGTAATGAGCAGTTCTTC. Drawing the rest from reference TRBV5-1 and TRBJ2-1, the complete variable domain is KAGVTQTPRYLIKTRGQQVTLSCSPISGHRSVSWYQQTPGQGLQFLFEYFSETQRNKGNFPGRFSGRQFSNSRSEMNVSTLELGDSALYLCASSLRTGGARNEQFFGPGTRLTVL.

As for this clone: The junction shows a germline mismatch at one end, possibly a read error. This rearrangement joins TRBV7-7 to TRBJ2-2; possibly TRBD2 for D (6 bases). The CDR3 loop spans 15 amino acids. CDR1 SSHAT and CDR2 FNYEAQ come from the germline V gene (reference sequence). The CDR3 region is CASSQGTLQSGELFF. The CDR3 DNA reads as TGTGCTAGCAGCCAAGGGACTTTACAATCCGGGGAGCTGTTTTTT. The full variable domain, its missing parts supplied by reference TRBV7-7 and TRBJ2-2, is GAGVSQSPRYKVTKRGQDVTLRCDPISSHATLYWYQQALGQGPEFLTYFNYEAQPDKSGLPSDRFSAERPEGSISTLTIQRTEQRDSAMYRCASSQGTLQSGELFFGEGSRLTVL.

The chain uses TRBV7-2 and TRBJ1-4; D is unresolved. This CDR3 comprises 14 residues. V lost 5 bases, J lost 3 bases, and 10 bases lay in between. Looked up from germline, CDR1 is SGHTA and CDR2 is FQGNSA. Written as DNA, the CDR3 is TGTGCCAGCAGCCCAAGTGTACCTAATGAAAAACTGTTTTTT. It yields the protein CASSPSVPNEKLFF.

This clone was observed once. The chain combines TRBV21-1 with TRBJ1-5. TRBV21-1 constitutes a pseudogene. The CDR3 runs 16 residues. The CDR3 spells CASRIKGRISNQPQHF. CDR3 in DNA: TGTGCCAGCAGGATAAAGGGCAGGATAAGCAATCAGCCCCAGCATTTT.

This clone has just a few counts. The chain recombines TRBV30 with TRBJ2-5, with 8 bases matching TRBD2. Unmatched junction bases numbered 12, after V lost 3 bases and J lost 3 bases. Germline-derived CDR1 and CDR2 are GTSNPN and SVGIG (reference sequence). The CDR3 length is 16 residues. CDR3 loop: CAWRAPRGGVEETQYF. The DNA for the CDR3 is TGTGCCTGGAGGGCCCCTCGGGGGGGGGTAGAAGAGACCCAGTACTTC.

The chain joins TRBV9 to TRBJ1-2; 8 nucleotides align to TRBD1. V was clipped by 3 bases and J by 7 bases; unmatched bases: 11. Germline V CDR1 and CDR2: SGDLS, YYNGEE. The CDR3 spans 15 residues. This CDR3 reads CASSDKQGELGGYTF. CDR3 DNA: TGTGCCAGCAGCGACAAACAGGGGGAGCTGGGTGGCTACACCTTC.

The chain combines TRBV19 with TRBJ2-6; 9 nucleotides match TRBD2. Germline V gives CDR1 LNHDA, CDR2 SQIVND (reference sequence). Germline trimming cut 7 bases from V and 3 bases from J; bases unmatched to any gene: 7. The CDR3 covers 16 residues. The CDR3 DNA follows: TGTGCCAGTATCGGCCTAGCGGGACTTGGGGCCAACGTCCTGACTTTC. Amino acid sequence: CASIGLAGLGANVLTF.

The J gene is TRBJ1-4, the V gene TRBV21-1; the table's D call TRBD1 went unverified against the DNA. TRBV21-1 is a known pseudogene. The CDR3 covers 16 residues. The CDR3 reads CANLPLKDTVYEKLFF. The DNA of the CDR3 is TGTGCCAACCTCCCTCTTAAAGACACGGTTTACGAAAAACTGTTTTTT.

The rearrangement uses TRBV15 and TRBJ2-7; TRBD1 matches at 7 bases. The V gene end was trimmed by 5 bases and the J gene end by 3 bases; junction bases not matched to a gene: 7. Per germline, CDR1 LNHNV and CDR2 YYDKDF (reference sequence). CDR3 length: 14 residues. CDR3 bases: TGTGCCACCAGCGGGACAGCAGACAGCTACGAGCAGTACTTC. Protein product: CATSGTADSYEQYF.

Written as DNA, the CDR3 is TGTGCCAGCAGCTTGAACAGGGCCCGGGTAGGTGAAAAAGCTTTCTTT. Translated, it gives CASSLNRARVGEKAFF. This chain joins TRBV5-6 and TRBJ1-1; D may be TRBD1 (6 bases). This CDR3 contains 16 residues. Germline CDR1 SGHDT, CDR2 YYEEEE. The germline V and J ends were trimmed by 1 base and 9 bases, with 22 bases remaining between them.

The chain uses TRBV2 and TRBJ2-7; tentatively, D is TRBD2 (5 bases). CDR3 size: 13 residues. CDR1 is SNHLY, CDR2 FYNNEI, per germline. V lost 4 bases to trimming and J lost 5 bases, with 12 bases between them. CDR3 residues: CASSAETSHEQYF. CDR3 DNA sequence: TGTGCCAGCAGTGCGGAAACTAGTCACGAGCAGTACTTC.

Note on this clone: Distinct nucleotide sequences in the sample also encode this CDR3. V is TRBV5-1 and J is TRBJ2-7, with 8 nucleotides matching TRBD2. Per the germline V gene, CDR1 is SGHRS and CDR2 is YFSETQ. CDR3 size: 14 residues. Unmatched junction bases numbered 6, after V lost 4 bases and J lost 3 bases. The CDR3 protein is CASSPGLVSYEQYF. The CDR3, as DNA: TGCGCCAGCAGCCCGGGACTAGTAAGCTACGAGCAGTACTTC.

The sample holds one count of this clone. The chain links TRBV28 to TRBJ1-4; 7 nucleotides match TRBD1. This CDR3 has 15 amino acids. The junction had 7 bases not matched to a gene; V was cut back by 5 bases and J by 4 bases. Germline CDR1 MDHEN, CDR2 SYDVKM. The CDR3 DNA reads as TGTGCCAGCAGTCAGGCGGGACAGAATAATGAAAAACTGTTTTTT. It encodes CASSQAGQNNEKLFF.